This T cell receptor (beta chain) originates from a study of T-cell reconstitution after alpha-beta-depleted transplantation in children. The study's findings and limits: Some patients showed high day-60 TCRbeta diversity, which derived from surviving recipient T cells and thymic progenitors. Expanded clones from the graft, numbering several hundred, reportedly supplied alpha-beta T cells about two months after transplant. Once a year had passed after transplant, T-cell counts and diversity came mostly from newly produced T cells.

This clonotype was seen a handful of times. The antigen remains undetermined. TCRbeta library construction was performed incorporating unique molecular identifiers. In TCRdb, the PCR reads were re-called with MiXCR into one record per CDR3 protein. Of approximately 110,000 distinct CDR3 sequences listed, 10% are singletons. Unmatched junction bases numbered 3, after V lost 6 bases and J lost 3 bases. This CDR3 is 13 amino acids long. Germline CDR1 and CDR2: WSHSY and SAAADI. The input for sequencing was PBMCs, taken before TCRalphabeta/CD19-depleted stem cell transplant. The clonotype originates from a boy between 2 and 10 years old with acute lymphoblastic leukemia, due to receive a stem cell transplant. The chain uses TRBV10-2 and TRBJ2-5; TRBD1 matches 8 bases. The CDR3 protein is CASRDRVEETQYF. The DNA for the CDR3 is TGCGCCAGCAGGGACAGGGTGGAAGAGACCCAGTACTTC.